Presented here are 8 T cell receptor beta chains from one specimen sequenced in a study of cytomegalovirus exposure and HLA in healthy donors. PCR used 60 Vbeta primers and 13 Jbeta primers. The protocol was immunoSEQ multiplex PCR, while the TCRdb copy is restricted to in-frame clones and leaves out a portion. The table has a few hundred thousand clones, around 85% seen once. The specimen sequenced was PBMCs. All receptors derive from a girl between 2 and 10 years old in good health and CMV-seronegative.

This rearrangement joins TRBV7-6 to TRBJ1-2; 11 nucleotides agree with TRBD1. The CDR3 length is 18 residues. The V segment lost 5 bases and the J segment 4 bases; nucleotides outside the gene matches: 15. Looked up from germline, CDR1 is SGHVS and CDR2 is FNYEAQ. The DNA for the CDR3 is TGTGCCAGCAGCAGAGAAACCGGGACAGGGGGGTTCGGCTATGGCTACACCTTC. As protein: CASSRETGTGGFGYGYTF. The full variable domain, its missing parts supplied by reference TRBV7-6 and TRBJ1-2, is GAGVSQSPRYKVTKRGQDVALRCDPISGHVSLYWYRQALGQGPEFLTYFNYEAQQDKSGLPNDRFSAERPEGSISTLTIQRTEQRDSAMYRCASSRETGTGGFGYGYTFGSGTRLTVV.

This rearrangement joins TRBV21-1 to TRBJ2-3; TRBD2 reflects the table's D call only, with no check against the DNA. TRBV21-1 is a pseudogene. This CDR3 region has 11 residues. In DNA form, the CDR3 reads TGTGCCAGCAGCCCGAGAGATACGCAGTATTTT. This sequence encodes CASSPRDTQYF.

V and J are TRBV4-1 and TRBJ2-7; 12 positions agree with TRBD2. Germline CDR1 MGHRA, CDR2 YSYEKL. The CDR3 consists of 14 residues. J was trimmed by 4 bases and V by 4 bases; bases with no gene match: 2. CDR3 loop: CASSPGLAGYEQYF. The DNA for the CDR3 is TGCGCCAGCAGCCCCGGACTAGCGGGGTACGAGCAGTACTTC.

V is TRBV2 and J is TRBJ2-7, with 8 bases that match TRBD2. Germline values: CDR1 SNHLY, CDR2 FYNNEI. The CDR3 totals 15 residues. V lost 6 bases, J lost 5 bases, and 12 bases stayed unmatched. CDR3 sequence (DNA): TGTGCCAGCAGCAAGAGGACGGGGGGGCCGGACGAGCAGTACTTC. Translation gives CASSKRTGGPDEQYF.

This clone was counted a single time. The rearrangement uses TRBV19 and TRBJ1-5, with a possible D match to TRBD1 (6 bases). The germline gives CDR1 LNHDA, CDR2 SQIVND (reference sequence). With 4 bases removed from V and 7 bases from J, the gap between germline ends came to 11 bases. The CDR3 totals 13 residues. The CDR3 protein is CASSKGGGQPQHF. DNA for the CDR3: TGTGCCAGTAGTAAGGGAGGGGGACAGCCCCAGCATTTT.

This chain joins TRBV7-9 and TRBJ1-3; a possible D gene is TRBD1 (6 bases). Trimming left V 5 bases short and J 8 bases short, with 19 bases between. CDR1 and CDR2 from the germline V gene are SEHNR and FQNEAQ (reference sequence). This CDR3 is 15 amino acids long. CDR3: CASSARDIGADTIYF. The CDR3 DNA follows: TGTGCCAGCAGCGCCCGGGACATCGGAGCCGACACCATATATTTT. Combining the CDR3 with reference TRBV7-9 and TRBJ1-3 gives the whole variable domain DTGVSQNPRHKITKRGQNVTFRCDPISEHNRLYWYRQTLGQGPEFLTYFQNEAQLEKSRLLSDRFSAERPKGSFSTLEIQRTEQGDSAMYLCASSARDIGADTIYFGEGSWLTVV.

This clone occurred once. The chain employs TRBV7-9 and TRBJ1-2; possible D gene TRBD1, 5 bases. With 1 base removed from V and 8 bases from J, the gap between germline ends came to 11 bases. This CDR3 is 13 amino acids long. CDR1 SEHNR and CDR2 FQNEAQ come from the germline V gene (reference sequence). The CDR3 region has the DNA TGTGCCAGCAGCTTAGTAGGAGGGGAAGGCTACACCTTC. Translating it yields CASSLVGGEGYTF.

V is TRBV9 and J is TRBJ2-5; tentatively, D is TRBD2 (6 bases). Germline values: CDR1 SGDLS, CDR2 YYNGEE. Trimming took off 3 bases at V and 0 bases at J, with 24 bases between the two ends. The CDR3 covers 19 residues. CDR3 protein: CASSATAYPGGAYQETQYF. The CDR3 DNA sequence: TGTGCCAGCAGCGCGACAGCTTATCCCGGGGGTGCGTACCAAGAGACCCAGTACTTC.